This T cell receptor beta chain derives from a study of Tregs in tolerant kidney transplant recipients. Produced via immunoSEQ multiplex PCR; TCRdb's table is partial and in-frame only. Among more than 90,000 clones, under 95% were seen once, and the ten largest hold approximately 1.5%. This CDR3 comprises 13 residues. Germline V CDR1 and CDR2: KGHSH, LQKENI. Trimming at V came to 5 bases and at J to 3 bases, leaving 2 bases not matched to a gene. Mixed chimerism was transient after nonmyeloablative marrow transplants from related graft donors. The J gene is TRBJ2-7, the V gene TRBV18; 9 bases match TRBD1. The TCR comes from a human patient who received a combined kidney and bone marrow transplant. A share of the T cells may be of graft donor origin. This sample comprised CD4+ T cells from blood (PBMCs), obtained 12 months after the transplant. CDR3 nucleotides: TGTGCCAGCTCATCGGGACAGGGCTACGAGCAGTACTTC. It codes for CASSSGQGYEQYF. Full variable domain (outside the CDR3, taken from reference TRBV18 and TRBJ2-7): NAGVMQNPRHLVRRRGQEARLRCSPMKGHSHVYWYRQLPEEGLKFMVYLQKENIIDESGMPKERFSAEFPKEGPSILRIQQVVRGDSAAYFCASSSGQGYEQYFGPGTRLTVT.